This note documents a single T cell receptor beta chain sequence. 13 Jbeta primers and 60 Vbeta primers were used for the PCR. Profiled with immunoSEQ multiplex PCR; TCRdb holds only in-frame clones, not every one. The sample contains under 150,000 clones, 80% of which appear only once. The data stem from a study of cytomegalovirus exposure and HLA in healthy donors. Trimming at V came to 6 bases and at J to 0 bases, leaving 5 bases not matched to a gene. The CDR3 covers 17 residues. From germline, CDR1 is SGHRS and CDR2 YFSETQ. The sequence was obtained from a man between 50 and 59 years old in good health and CMV-seronegative. The chain carries TRBV5-1 and TRBJ2-6; TRBD2 aligns across 11 bases. Sequenced input: PBMCs. Here the CDR3 reads CASNNLAGGSGANVLTF. CDR3 sequence (DNA): TGCGCCAGCAACAACCTAGCGGGGGGCTCTGGGGCCAACGTCCTGACTTTC.